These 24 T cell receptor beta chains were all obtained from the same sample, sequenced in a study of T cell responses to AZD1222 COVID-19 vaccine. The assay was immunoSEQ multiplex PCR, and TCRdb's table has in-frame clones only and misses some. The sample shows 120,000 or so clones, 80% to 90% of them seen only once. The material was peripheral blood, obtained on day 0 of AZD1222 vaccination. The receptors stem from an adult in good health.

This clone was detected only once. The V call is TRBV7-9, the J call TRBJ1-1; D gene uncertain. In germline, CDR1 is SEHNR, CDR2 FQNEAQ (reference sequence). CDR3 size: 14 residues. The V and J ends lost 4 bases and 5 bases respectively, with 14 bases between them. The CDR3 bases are TGTGCCAGCAGCTGGAGGGAAAGTTGGACTGAAGCTTTCTTT. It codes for CASSWRESWTEAFF. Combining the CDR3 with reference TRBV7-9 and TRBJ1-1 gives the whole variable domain DTGVSQNPRHKITKRGQNVTFRCDPISEHNRLYWYRQTLGQGPEFLTYFQNEAQLEKSRLLSDRFSAERPKGSFSTLEIQRTEQGDSAMYLCASSWRESWTEAFFGQGTRLTVV.

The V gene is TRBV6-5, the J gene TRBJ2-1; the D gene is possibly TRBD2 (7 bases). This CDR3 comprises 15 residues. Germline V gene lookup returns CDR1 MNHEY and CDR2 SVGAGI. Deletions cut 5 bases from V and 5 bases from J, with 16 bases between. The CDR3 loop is CASSLRGADNNEQFF. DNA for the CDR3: TGTGCCAGCAGTCTCCGGGGGGCCGACAACAATGAGCAGTTCTTC.

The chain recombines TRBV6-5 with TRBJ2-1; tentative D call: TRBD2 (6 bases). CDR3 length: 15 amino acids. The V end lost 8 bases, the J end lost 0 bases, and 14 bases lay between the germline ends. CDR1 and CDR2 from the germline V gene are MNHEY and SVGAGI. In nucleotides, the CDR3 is TGTGCCAGCTCCCCCGGGAGCAGCTCCTACAATGAGCAGTTCTTC. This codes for CASSPGSSSYNEQFF.

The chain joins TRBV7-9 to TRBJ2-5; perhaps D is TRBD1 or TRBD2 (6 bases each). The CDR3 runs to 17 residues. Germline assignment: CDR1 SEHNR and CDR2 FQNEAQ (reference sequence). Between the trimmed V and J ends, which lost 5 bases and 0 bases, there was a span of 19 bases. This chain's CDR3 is CASSRLRGTLYQETQYF. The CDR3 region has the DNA TGTGCCAGCAGCCGACTCCGGGGGACACTGTACCAAGAGACCCAGTACTTC.

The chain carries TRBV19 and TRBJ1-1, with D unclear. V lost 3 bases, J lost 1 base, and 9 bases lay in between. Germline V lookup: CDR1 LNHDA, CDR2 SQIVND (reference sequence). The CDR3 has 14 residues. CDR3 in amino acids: CASSMEGGNTEAFF. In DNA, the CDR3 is TGTGCCAGTAGTATGGAAGGCGGGAACACTGAAGCTTTCTTT.

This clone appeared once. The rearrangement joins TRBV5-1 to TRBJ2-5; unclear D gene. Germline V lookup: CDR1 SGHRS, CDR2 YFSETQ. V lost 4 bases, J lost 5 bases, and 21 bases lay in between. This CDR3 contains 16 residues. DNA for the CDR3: TGCGCCAGCAGCCCGGAATTAACATCCGGCAGGGAGACCCAGTACTTC. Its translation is CASSPELTSGRETQYF. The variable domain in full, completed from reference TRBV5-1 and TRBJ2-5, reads KAGVTQTPRYLIKTRGQQVTLSCSPISGHRSVSWYQQTPGQGLQFLFEYFSETQRNKGNFPGRFSGRQFSNSRSEMNVSTLELGDSALYLCASSPELTSGRETQYFGPGTRLLVL.

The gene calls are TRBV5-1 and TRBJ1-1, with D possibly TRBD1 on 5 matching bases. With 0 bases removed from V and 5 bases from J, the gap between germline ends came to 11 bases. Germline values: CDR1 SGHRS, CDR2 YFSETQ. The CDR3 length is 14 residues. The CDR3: CASSLAGPRTEAFF. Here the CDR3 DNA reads TGCGCCAGCAGCTTGGCAGGGCCGAGGACTGAAGCTTTCTTT.

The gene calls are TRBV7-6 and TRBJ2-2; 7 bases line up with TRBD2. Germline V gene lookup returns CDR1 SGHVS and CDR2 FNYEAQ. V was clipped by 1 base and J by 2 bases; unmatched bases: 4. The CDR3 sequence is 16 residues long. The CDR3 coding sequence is TGTGCCAGCAGCTTAGAGTCTAGCGGAAACACCGGGGAGCTGTTTTTT. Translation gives CASSLESSGNTGELFF.

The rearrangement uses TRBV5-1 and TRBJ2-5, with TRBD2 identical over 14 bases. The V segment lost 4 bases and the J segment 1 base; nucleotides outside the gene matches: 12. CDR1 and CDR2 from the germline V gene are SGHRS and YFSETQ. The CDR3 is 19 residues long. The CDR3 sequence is CASSAGTSGSGVFQETQYF. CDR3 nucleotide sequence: TGCGCCAGCAGCGCTGGGACTAGCGGGAGCGGCGTTTTCCAAGAGACCCAGTACTTC.

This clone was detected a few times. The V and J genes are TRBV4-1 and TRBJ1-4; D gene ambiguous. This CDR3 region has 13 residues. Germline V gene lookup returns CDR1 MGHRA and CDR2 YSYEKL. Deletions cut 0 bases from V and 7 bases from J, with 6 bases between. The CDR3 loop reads CASSQEGSEKLFF. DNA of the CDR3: TGCGCCAGCAGCCAAGAAGGTAGTGAAAAACTGTTTTTT.

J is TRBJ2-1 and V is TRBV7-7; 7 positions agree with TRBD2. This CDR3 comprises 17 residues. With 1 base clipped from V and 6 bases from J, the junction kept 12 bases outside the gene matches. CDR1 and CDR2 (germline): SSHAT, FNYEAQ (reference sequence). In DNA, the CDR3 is TGTGCCAGCAGCTTAGAATGGGCGGGAGAGGAAAGCAATGAGCAGTTCTTC. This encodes CASSLEWAGEESNEQFF.

The CDR3 loop reads CASSDVRQGYNEQFF. The CDR3 DNA reads TGTGCCAGCAGTGACGTGAGACAGGGTTACAATGAGCAGTTCTTC. The rearrangement uses TRBV6-4 and TRBJ2-1, with TRBD1 identical over 7 bases. The germline CDR1 and CDR2 sequences are MRHNA and SNTAGT. The CDR3 loop spans 15 amino acids. The trim removed 2 bases at V and 4 bases at J, leaving 5 bases unmatched.

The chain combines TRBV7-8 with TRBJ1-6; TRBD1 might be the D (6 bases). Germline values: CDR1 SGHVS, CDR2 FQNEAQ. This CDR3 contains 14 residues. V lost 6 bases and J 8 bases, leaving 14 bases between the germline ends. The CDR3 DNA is TGTGCCAGCAGGCTACAGGGCTACGATTCACCCCTCCACTTT. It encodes CASRLQGYDSPLHF.

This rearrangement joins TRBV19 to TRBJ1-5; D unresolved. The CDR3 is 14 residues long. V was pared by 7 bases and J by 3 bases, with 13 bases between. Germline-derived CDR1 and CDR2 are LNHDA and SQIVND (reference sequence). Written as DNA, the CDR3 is TGTGCCAGTACCAAGTTCACGAACAATCAGCCCCAGCATTTT. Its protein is CASTKFTNNQPQHF.

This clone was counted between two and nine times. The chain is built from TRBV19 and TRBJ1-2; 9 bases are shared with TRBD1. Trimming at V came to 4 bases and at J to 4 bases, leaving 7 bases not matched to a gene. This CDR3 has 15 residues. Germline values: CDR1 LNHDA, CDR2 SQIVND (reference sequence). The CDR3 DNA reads TGTGCCAGTAGTACGGACAGGGGAAGAGGCTATGGCTACACCTTC. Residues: CASSTDRGRGYGYTF.

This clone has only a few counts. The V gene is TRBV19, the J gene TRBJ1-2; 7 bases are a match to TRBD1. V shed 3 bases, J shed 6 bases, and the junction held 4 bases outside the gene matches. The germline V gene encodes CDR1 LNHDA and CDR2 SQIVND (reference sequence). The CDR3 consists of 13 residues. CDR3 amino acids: CASSMQGGNGYTF. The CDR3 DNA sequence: TGTGCCAGTAGTATGCAGGGGGGGAATGGCTACACCTTC.

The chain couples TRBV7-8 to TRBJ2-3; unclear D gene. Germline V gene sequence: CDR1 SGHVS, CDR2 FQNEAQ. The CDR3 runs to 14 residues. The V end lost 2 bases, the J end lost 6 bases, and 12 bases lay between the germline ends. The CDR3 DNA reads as TGTGCCAGCAGCTTAAGAATTTCGACGGATACGCAGTATTTT. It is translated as CASSLRISTDTQYF.

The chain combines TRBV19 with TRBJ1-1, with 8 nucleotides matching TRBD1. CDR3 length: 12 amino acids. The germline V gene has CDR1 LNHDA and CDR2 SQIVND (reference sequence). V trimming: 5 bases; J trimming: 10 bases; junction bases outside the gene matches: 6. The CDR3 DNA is TGTGCCAGTAGTCCGGACAGGGTTGGAGCTTTCTTT. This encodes CASSPDRVGAFF.

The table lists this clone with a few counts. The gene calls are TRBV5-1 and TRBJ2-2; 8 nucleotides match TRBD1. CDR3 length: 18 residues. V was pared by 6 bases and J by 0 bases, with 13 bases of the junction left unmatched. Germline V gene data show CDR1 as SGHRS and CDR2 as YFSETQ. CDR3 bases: TGCGCCAGCACAATGACAGGGGCAACTCTCGCGAACACCGGGGAGCTGTTTTTT. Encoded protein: CASTMTGATLANTGELFF.

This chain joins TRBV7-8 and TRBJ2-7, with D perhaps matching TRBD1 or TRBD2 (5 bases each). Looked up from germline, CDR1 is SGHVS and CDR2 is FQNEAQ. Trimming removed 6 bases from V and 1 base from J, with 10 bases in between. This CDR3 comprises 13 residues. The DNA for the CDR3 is TGTGCCAGCAGTGGGACGGATTCCTACGAGCAGTACTTC. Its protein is CASSGTDSYEQYF. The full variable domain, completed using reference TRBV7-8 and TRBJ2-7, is GAGVSQSPRYKVAKRGQDVALRCDPISGHVSLFWYQQALGQGPEFLTYFQNEAQLDKSGLPSDRFFAERPEGSVSTLKIQRTQQEDSAVYLCASSGTDSYEQYFGPGTRLTVT.

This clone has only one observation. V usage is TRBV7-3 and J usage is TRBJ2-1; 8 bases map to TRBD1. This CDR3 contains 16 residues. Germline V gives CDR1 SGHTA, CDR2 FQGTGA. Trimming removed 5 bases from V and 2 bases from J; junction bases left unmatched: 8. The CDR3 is CASSPRDRNAYNEQFF. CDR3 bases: TGTGCCAGCAGCCCCCGGGACAGGAACGCCTACAATGAGCAGTTCTTC.

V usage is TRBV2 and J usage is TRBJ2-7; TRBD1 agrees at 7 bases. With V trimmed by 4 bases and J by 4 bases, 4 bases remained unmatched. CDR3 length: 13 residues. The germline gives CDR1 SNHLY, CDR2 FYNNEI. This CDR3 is CASSVGQRYEQYF. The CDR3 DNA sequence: TGTGCCAGCAGTGTGGGACAGAGGTACGAGCAGTACTTC. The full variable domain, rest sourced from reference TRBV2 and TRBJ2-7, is EPEVTQTPSHQVTQMGQEVILRCVPISNHLYFYWYRQILGQKVEFLVSFYNNEISEKSEIFDDQFSVERPDGSNFTLKIRSTKLEDSAMYFCASSVGQRYEQYFGPGTRLTVT.

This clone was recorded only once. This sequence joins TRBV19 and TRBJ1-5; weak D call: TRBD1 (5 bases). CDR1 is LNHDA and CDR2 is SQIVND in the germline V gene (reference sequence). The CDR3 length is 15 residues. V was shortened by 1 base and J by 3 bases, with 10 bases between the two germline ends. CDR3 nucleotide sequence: TGTGCCAGTAGTATAGGGGGGATCCCCAATCAGCCCCAGCATTTT. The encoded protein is CASSIGGIPNQPQHF. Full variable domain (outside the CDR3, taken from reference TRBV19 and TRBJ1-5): DGGITQSPKYLFRKEGQNVTLSCEQNLNHDAMYWYRQDPGQGLRLIYYSQIVNDFQKGDIAEGYSVSREKKESFPLTVTSAQKNPTAFYLCASSIGGIPNQPQHFGDGTRLSIL.

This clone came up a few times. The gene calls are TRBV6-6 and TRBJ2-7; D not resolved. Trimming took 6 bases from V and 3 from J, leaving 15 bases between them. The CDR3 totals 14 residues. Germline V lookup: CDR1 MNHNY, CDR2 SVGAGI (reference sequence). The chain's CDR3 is CASSPQPGFYEQYF. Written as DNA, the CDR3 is TGTGCCAGCAGCCCCCAGCCAGGCTTCTACGAGCAGTACTTC.